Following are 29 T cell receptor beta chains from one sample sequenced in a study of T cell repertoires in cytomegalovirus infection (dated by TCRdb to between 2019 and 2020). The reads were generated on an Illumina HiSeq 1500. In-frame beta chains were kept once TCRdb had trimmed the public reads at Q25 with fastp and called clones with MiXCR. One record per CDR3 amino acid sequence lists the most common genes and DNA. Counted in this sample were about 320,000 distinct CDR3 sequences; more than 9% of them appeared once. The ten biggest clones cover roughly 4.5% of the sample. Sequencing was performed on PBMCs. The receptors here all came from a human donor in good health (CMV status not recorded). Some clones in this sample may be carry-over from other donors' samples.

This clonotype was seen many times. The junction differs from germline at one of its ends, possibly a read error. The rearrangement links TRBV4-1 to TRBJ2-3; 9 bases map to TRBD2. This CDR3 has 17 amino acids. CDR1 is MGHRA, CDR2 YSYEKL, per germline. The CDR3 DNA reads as TGTGCCAGCAGCCAACACAGTCAGCGGGGGGCTACGGGGACGCAGTATTTT. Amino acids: CASSQHSQRGATGTQYF.

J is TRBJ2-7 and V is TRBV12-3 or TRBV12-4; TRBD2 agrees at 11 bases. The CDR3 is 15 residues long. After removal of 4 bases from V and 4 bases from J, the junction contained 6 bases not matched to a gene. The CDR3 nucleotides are TGTGCCAGCAGTTCGACTAGCGGGAAATTTTACGAGCAGTACTTC. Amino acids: CASSSTSGKFYEQYF.

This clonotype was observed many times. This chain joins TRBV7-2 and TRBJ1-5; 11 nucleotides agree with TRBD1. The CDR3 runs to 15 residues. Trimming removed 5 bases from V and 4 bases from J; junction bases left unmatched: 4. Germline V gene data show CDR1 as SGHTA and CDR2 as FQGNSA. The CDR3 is CASSQDRGQNQPQHF. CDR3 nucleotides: TGTGCCAGCAGCCAGGACAGGGGGCAGAATCAGCCCCAGCATTTT.

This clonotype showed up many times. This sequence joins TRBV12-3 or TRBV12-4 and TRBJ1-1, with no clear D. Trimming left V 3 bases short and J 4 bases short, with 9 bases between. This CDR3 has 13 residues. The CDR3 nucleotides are TGTGCCAGCAGTTTGCAAGGCAGCACTGAAGCTTTCTTT. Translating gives CASSLQGSTEAFF.

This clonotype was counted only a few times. This CDR3 reads CASKGHWNTEAFF. The CDR3 DNA reads TGTGCCAGCAAGGGCCACTGGAACACTGAAGCTTTCTTT. The V and J genes are TRBV28 and TRBJ1-1, with D uncertain. CDR1 and CDR2 (germline): MDHEN, SYDVKM. The CDR3 spans 13 residues. The V gene lost 7 bases and the J gene lost 1 base, with 10 bases spanning the gap.

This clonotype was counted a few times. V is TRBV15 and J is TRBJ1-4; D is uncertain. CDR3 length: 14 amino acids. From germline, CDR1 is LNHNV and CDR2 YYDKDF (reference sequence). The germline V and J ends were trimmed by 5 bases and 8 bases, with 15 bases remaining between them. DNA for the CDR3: TGTGCCACCAGCCGCTTTTTGGGAAGGGAAAAACTGTTTTTT. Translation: CATSRFLGREKLFF.

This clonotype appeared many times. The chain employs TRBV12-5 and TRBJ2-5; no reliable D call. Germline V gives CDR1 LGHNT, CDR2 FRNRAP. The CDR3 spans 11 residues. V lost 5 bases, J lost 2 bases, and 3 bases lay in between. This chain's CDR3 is CASGPQETQYF. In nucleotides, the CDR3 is TGTGCTAGTGGTCCGCAAGAGACCCAGTACTTC.

CDR3 protein: CSVLREGTDTQYF. The CDR3 DNA reads as TGCAGCGTTTTACGGGAGGGCACAGATACGCAGTATTTT. The chain recombines TRBV29-1 with TRBJ2-3; TRBD2 aligns across 7 bases. CDR1 and CDR2 (germline): SQVTM, ANQGSEA. The CDR3 is 13 amino acids. V shed 5 bases and J 1 base; nucleotides not matched to a gene: 3.

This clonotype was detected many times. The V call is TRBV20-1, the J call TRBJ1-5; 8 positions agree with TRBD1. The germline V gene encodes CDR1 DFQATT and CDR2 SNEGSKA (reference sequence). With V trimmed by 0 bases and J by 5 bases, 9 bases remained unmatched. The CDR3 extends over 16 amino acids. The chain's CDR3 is CSAREVNRGRYQPQHF. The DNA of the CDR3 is TGCAGTGCTAGAGAGGTTAACAGGGGGAGATATCAGCCCCAGCATTTT.

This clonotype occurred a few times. The CDR3 coding sequence is TGTGCCAGCACGCAAGGACCACGCACAGATACGCAGTATTTT. Amino acid sequence: CASTQGPRTDTQYF. The gene calls are TRBV6-6 and TRBJ2-3; D not certain. Germline CDR1 MNHNY, CDR2 SVGAGI (reference sequence). V shed 7 bases and J shed 1 base, with 12 bases lying between them. This CDR3 comprises 14 residues.

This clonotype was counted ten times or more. CDR3 nucleotides: TGTGCCAGCAGCTTGAGGGGGCAGGCAGATACGCAGTATTTT. This encodes CASSLRGQADTQYF. The rearrangement uses TRBV7-6 and TRBJ2-3; 7 bases map to TRBD1. CDR3 length equals 14 residues. Trimming removed 3 bases from V and 4 bases from J; junction bases left unmatched: 4. Germline CDR1 SGHVS, CDR2 FNYEAQ.

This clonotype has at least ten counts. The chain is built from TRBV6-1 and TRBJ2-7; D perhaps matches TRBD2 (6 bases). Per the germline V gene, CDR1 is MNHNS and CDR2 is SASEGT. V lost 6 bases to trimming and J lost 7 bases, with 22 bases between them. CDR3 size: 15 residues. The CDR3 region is CASRTSREATREQYF. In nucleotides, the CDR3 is TGTGCCAGCAGAACTAGCAGGGAGGCGACTAGGGAGCAGTACTTC.

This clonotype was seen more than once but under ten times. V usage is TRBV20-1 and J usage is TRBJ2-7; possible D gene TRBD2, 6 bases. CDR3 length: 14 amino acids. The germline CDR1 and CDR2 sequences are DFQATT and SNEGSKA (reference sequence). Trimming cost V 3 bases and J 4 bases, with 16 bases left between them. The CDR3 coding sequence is TGCAGTGCTAGTCTAACGGGAGTAGGGTACGAGCAGTACTTC. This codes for CSASLTGVGYEQYF.

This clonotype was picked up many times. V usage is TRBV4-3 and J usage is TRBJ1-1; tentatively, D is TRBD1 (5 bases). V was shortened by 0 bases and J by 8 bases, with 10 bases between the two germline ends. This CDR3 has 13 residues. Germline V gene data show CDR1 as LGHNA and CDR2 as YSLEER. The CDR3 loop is CASSQDEGLEAFF. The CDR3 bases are TGCGCCAGCAGCCAAGATGAGGGGCTAGAAGCTTTCTTT.

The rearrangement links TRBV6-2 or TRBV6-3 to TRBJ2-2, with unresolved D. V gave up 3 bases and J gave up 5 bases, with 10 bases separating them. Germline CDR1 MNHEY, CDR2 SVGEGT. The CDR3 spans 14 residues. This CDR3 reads CASSYSAETGELFF. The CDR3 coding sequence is TGTGCCAGCAGTTATTCGGCGGAAACCGGGGAGCTGTTTTTT.

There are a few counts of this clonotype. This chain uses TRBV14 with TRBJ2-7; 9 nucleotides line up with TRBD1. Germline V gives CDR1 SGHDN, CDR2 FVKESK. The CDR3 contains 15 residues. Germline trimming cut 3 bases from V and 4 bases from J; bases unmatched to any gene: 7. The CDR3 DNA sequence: TGTGCCAGCAGCCATCCGGGACAGGGAGATTACGAGCAGTACTTC. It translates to CASSHPGQGDYEQYF. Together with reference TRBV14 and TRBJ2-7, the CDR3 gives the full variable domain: EAGVTQFPSHSVIEKGQTVTLRCDPISGHDNLYWYRRVMGKEIKFLLHFVKESKQDESGMPNNRFLAERTGGTYSTLKVQPAELEDSGVYFCASSHPGQGDYEQYFGPGTRLTVT.

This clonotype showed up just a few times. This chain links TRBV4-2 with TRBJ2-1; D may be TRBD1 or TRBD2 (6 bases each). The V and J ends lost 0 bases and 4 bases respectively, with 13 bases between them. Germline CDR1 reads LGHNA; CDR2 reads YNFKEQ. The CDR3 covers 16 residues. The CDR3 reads CASSQDGGLVYNEQFF. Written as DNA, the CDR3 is TGTGCCAGCAGCCAAGATGGGGGGCTAGTATACAATGAGCAGTTCTTC.

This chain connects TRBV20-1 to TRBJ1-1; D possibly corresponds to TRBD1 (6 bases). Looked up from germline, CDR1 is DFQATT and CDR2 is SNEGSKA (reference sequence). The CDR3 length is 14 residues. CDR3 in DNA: TGCAGCTGTGGCGGGGGGCTCGGGAACACTGAAGCTTTCTTT. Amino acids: CSCGGGLGNTEAFF.

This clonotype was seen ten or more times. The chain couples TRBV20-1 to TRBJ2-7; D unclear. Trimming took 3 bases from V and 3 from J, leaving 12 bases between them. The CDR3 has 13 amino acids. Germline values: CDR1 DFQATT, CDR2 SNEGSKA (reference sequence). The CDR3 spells CSASGPLNYEQYF. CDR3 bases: TGCAGTGCTAGCGGCCCCCTCAACTACGAGCAGTACTTC.

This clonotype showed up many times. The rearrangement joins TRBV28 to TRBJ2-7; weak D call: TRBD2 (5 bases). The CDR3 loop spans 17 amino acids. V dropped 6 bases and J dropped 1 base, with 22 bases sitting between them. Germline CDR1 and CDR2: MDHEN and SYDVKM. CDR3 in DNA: TGTGCCAGCAGCCAGCTCTCGACTGCAGCGGCGTCCTACGAGCAGTACTTC. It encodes CASSQLSTAAASYEQYF.

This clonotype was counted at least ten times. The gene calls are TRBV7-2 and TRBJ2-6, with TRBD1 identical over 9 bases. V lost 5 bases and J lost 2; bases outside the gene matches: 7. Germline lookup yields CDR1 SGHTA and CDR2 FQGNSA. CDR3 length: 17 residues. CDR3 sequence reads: CASSTGQGRTGANVLTF. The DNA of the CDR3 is TGTGCCAGCAGCACAGGACAGGGGAGGACTGGGGCCAACGTCCTGACTTTC.

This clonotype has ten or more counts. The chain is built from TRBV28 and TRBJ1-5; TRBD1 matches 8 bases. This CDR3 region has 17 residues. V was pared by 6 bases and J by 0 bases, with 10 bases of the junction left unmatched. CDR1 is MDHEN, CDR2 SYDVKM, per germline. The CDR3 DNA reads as TGTGCCAGCAGCCCTGCAGGGGGCCTTTTTAGCAATCAGCCCCAGCATTTT. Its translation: CASSPAGGLFSNQPQHF.

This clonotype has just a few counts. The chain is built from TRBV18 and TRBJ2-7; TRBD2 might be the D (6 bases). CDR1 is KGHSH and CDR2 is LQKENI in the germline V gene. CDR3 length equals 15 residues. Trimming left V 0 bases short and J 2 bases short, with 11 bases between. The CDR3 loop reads CASSPPIASAYEQYF. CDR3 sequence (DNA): TGTGCCAGCTCACCACCTATTGCTAGCGCCTACGAGCAGTACTTC.

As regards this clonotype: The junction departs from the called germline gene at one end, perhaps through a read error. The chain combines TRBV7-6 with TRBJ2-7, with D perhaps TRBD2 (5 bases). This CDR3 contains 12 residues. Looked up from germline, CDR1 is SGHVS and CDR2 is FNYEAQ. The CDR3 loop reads CASRGDSYERYF. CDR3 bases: TGTGCCAGCAGGGGAGACTCCTACGAGCGGTACTTC.

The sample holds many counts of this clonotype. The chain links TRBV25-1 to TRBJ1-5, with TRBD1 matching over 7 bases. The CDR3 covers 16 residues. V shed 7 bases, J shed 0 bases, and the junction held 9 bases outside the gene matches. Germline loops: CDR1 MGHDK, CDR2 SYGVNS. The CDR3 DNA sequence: TGTGCCAGCATCCCGGGGACAGCCTATAGCAATCAGCCCCAGCATTTT. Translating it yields CASIPGTAYSNQPQHF.

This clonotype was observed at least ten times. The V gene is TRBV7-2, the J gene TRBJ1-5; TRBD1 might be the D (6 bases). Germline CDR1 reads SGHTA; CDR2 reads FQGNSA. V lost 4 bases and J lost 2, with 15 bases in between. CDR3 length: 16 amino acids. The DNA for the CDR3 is TGTGCCAGCAGCTCACAAACAGGGATGGGCAATCAGCCCCAGCATTTT. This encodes CASSSQTGMGNQPQHF. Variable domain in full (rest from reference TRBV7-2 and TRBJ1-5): GAGVSQSPSNKVTEKGKDVELRCDPISGHTALYWYRQSLGQGLEFLIYFQGNSAPDKSGLPSDRFSAERTGGSVSTLTIQRTQQEDSAVYLCASSSQTGMGNQPQHFGDGTRLSIL.

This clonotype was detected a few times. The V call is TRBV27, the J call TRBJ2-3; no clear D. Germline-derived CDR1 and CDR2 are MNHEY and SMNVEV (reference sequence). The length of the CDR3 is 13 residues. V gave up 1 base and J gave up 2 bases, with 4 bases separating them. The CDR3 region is CASSLYDTDTQYF. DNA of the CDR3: TGTGCCAGCAGTTTATACGACACAGATACGCAGTATTTT.

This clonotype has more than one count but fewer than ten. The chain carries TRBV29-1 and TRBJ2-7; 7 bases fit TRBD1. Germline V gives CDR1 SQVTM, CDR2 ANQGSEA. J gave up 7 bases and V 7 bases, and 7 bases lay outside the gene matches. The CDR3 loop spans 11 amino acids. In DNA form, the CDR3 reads TGCAGCGCTCGACAGGGCGGGGAGCAGTACTTC. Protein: CSARQGGEQYF.

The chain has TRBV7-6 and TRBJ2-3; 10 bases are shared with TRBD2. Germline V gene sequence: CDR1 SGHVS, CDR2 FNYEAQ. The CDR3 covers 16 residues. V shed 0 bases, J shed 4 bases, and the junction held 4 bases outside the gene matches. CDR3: CASSLAISGGSDTQYF. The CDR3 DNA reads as TGTGCCAGCAGCTTAGCGATTAGCGGGGGGTCAGATACGCAGTATTTT.